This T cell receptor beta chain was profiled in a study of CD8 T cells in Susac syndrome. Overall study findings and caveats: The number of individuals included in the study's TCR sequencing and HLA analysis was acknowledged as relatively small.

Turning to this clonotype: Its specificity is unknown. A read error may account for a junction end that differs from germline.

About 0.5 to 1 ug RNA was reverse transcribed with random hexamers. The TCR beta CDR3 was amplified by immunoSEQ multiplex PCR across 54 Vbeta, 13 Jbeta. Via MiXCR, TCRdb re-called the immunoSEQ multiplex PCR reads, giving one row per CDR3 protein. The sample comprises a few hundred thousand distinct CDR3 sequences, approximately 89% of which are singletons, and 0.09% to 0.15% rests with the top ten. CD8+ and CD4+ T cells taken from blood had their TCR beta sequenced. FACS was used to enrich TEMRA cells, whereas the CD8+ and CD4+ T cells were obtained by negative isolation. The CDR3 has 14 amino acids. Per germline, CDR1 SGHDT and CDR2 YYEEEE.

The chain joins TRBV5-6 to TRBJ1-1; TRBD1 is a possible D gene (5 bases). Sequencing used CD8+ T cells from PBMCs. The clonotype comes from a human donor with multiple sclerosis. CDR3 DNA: TGTGCCAGCAGCTTGTCGTTTGAAGGACACGGAGGGGCCTTT. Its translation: CASSLSFEGHGGAF.